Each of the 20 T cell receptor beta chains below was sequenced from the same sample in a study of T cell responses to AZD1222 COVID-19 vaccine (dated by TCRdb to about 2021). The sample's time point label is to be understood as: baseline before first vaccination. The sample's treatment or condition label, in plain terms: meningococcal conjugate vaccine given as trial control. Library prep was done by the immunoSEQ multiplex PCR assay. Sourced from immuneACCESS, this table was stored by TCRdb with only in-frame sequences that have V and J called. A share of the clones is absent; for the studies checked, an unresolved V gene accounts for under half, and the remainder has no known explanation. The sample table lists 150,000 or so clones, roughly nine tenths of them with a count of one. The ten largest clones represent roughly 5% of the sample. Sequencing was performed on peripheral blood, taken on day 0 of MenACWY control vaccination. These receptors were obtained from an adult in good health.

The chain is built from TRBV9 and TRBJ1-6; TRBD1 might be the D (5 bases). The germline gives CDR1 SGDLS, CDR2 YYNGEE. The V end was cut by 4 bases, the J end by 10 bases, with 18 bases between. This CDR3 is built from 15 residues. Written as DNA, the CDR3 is TGTGCCAGCAGCTTTGAGGGGAGTAGAGGGTCACCCCTCCACTTT. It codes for CASSFEGSRGSPLHF. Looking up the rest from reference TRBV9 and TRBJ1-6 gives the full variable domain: DSGVTQTPKHLITATGQRVTLRCSPRSGDLSVYWYQQSLDQGLQFLIQYYNGEERAKGNILERFSAQQFPDLHSELNLSSLELGDSALYFCASSFEGSRGSPLHFGNGTRLTVT.

The CDR3 reads CATSTGGVGYTF. CDR3 DNA sequence: TGTGCCACCAGCACAGGGGGGGTTGGCTACACCTTC. The rearrangement links TRBV15 to TRBJ1-2; 7 bases agree with TRBD1. Germline CDR1 LNHNV, CDR2 YYDKDF (reference sequence). Unmatched junction bases numbered 3, after V lost 4 bases and J lost 7 bases. This CDR3 region has 12 residues.

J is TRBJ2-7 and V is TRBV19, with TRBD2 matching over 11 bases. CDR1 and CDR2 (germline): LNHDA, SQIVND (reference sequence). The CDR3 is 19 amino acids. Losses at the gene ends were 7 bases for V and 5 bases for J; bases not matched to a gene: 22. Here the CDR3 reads CASNLWASGRRSGSDEQYF. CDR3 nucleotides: TGTGCCAGTAACCTTTGGGCTAGCGGGAGGAGATCGGGGTCGGACGAGCAGTACTTC.

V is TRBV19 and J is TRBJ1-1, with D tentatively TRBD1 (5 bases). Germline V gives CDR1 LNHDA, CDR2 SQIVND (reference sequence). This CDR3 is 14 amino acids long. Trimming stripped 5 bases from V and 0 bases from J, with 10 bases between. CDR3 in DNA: TGTGCCAGTAGTTTACAGGCTATGAACACTGAAGCTTTCTTT. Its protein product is CASSLQAMNTEAFF.

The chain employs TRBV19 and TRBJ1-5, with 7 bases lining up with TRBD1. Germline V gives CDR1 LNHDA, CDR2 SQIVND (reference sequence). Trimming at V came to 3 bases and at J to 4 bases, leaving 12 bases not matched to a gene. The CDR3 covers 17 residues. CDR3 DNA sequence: TGTGCCAGTAGTATCCCTACAGGGGTTAATAGTAATCAGCCCCAGCATTTT. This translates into CASSIPTGVNSNQPQHF.

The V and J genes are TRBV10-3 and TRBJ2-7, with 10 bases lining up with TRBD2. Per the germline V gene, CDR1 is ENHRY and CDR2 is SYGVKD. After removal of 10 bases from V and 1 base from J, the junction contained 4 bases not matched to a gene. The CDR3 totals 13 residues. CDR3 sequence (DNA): TGTGCCACCTCAGCGGGAGGGTCCTACGAGCAGTACTTC. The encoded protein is CATSAGGSYEQYF.

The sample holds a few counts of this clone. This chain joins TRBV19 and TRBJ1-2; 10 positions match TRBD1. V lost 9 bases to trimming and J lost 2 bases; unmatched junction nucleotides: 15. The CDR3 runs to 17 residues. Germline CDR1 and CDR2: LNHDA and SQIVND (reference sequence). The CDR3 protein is CASSTSTGTGENYGYTF. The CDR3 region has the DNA TGTGCCAGCTCCACGTCCACCGGGACAGGGGAAAACTATGGCTACACCTTC.

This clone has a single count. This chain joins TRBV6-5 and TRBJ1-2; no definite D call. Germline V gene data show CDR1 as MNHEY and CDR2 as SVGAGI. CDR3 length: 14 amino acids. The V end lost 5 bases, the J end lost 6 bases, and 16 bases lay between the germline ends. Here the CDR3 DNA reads TGTGCCAGCAGTCCACGGGCGACGGGCAATGGCTACACCTTC. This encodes CASSPRATGNGYTF.

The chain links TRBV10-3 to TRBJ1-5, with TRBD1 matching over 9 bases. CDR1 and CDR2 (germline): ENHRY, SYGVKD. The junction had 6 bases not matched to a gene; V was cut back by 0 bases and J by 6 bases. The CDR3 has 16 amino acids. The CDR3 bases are TGTGCCATCAGTGAGTCACAGGGGGCTGGTATTCAGCCCCAGCATTTT. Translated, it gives CAISESQGAGIQPQHF.

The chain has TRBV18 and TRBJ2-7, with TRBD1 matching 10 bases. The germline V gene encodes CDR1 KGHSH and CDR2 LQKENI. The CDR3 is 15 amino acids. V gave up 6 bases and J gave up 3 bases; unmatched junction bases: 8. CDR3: CASSPDRGNNYEQYV. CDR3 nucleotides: TGTGCCAGCTCCCCGGACAGGGGGAACAACTACGAGCAGTACGTC.

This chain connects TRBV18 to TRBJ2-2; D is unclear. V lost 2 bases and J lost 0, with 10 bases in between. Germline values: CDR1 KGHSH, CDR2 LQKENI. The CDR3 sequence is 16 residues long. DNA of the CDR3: TGTGCCAGCTCACCATCCCTTCCCGCGAACACCGGGGAGCTGTTTTTT. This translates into CASSPSLPANTGELFF.

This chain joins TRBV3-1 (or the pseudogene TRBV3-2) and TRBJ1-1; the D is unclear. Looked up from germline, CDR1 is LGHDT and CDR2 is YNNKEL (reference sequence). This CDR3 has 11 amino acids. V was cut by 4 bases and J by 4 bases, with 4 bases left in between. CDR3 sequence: CASSRFTEAFF. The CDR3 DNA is TGTGCCAGCAGCCGATTCACTGAAGCTTTCTTT.

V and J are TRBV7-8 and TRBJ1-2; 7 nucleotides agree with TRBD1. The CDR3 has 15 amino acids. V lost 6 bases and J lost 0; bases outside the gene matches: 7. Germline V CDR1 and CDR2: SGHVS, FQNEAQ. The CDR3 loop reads CASSQGQRANYGYTF. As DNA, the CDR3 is TGTGCCAGCAGTCAGGGACAGCGAGCTAACTATGGCTACACCTTC.

CDR3 loop: CASSDQATEAFF. DNA of the CDR3: TGTGCCAGCAGTGACCAGGCCACTGAAGCTTTCTTT. The chain employs TRBV2 and TRBJ1-1; D uncertain. CDR1 and CDR2 (germline): SNHLY, FYNNEI. This CDR3 spans 12 amino acids. V was clipped by 3 bases and J by 4 bases, with 6 bases between them.

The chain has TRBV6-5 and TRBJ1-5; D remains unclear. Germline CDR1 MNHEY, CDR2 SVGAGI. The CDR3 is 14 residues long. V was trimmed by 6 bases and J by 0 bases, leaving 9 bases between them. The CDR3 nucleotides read TGTGCCAGCAGCAGAGGAGATAGCAATCAGCCCCAGCATTTT. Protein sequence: CASSRGDSNQPQHF.

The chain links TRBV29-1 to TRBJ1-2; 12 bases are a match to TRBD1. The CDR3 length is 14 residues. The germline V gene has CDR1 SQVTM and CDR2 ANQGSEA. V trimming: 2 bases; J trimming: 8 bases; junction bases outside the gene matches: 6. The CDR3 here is CSVERDRGPEGYTF. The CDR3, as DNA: TGCAGCGTTGAAAGGGACAGGGGGCCTGAAGGCTACACCTTC.

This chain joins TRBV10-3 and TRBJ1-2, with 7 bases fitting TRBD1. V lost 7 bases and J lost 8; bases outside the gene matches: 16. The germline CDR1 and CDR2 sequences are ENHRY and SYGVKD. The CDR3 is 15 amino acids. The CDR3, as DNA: TGTGCCATCACCCGAGCCCAAGGGGGCTGGGACGGCTACACCTTC. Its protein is CAITRAQGGWDGYTF.

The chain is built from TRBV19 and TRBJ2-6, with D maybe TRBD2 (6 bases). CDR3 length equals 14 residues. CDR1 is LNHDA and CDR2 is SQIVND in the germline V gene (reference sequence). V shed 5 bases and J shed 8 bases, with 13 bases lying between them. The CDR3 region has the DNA TGTGCCAGTAGTTCCCCCGGAGGGCCCAACGTCCTGACTTTC. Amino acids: CASSSPGGPNVLTF.

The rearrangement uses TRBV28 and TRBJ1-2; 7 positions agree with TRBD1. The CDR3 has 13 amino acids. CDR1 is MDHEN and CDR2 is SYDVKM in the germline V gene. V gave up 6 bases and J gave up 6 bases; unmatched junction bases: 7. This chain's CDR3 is CASRSGTAHGYTF. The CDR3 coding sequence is TGTGCCAGCAGATCCGGGACAGCTCATGGCTACACCTTC.

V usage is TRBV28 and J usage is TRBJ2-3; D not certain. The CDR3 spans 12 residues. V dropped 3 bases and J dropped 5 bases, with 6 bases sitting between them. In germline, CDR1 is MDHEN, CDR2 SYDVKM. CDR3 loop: CASSFLGDTQYF. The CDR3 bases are TGTGCCAGCAGTTTTTTGGGAGATACGCAGTATTTT.